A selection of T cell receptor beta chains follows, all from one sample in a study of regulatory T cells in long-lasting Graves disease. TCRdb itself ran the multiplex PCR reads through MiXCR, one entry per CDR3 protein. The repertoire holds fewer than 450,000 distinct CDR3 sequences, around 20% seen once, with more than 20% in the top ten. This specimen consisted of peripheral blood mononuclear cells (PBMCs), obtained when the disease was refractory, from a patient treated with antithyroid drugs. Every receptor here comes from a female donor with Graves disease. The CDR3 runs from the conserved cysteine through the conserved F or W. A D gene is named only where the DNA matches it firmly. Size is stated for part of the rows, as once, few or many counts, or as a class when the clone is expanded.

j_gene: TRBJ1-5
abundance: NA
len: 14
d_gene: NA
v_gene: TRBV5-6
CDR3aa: CASRIWGGSQPQHF
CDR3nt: TGTGCCAGCAGGATCTGGGGGGGCTCTCAGCCCCAGCATTTT

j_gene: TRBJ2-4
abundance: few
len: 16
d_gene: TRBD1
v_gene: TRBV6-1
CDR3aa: CASRGQGRASKNIQYF
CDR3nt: TGTGCCAGCAGGGGACAGGGCCGCGCCTCCAAAAACATTCAGTACTTC

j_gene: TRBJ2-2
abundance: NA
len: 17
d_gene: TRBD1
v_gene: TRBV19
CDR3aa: CASSIGQGAGIAGELFF
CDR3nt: TGTGCCAGTAGTATAGGACAGGGGGCCGGTATCGCCGGGGAGCTGTTTTTT

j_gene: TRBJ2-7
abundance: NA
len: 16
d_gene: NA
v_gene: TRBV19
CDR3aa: CASSPIWRNSPYEQYF
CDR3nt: TGTGCCAGTAGTCCAATATGGAGAAATTCCCCCTACGAGCAGTACTTC

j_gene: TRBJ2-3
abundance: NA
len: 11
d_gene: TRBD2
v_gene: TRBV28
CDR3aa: CASSSGRTQYF
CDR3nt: TGTGCCAGCAGTTCCGGGAGGACGCAGTATTTT

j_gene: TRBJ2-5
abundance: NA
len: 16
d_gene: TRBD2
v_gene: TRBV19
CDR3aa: CASSTGRLARQETQYF
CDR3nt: TGTGCCAGTAGTACGGGGAGACTAGCGCGCCAAGAGACCCAGTACTTC

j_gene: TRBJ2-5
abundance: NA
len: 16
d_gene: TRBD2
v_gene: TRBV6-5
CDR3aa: CASSYSTSGSGETQYF
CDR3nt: TGTGCCAGCAGTTACTCGACTAGCGGGAGCGGAGAGACCCAGTACTTC

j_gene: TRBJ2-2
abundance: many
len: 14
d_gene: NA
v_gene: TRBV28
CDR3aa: CAGQGSPNTGELFF
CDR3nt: TGTGCCGGCCAAGGGAGTCCGAACACCGGGGAGCTGTTTTTT

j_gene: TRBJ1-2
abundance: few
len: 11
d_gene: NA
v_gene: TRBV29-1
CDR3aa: CSVAINYGYTF
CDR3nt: TGCAGCGTTGCCATTAACTATGGCTACACCTTC

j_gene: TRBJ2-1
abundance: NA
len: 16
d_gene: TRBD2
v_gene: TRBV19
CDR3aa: CASNPSGSEWANEQFF
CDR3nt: TGTGCCAGTAACCCTAGCGGGAGTGAATGGGCCAATGAGCAGTTCTTC

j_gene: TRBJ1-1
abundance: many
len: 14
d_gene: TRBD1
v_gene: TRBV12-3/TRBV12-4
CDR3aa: CASSLQGGGTEAFF
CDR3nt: TGTGCCAGCAGTCTACAGGGGGGAGGCACTGAAGCTTTCTTT

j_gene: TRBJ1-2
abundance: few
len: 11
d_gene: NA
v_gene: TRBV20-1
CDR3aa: CSALDDYGYTF
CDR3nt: TGCAGTGCTTTAGACGATTATGGCTACACCTTC

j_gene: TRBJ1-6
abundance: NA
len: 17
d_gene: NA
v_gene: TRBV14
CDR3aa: CASSQDLGPGDDSPLHF
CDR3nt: TGTGCCAGCAGCCAAGATTTGGGCCCGGGGGATGACTCACCCCTCCACTTT

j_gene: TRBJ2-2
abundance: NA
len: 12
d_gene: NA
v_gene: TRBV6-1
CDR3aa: CASMKDTGELFF
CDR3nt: TGTGCCAGCATGAAGGACACCGGGGAGCTGTTTTTT

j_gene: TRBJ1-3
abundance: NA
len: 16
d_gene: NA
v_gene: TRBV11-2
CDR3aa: CASRAHGGSSGNTIYF
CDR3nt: TGTGCCAGCAGGGCCCACGGCGGGAGCTCTGGAAACACCATATATTTT

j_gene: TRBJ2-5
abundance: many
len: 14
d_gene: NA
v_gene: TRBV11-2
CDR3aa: CASSFHTRGETQYF
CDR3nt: TGTGCCAGCAGCTTCCACACCAGGGGAGAGACCCAGTACTTC

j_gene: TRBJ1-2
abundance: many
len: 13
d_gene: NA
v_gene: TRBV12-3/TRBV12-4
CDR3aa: CASSPRGRYGYTF
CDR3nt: TGTGCCAGCAGTCCACGGGGGAGGTATGGCTACACCTTC

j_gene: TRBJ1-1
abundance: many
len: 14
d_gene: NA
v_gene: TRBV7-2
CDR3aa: CASSLIYPNTEAFF
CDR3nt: TGTGCCAGCAGCTTAATCTACCCGAACACTGAAGCTTTCTTT

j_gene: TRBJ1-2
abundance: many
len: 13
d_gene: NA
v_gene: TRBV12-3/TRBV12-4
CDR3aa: CASSTRAAYGYTF
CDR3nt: TGTGCCAGCAGTACCCGGGCAGCCTATGGCTACACCTTC

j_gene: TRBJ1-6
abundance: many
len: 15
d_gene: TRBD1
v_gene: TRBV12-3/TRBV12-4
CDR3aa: CASRRTGLDNSPLHF
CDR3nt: TGTGCCAGCAGACGGACAGGGCTAGACAATTCACCCCTCCACTTT

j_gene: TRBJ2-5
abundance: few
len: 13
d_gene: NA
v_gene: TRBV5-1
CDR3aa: CASNLEGTWTQYF
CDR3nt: TGCGCCAGCAATCTAGAGGGGACGTGGACCCAGTACTTC

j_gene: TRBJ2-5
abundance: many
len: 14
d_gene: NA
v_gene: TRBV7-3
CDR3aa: CASSLVPGVETQYF
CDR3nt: TGTGCCAGCAGCTTAGTGCCGGGGGTAGAGACCCAGTACTTC

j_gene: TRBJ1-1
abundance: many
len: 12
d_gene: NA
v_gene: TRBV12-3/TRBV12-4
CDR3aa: CASSQNWAEAFF
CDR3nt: TGTGCCAGCAGCCAAAACTGGGCTGAAGCTTTCTTT

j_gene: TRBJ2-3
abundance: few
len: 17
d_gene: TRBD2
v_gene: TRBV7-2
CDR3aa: CASSPRTSGSLTDTQYF
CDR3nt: TGTGCCAGCAGCCCCAGGACTAGCGGGAGTTTAACAGATACGCAGTATTTT

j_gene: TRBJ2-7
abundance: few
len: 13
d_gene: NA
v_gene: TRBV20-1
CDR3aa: CSARRGPLEEQYF
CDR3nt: TGCAGTGCTAGACGGGGCCCCCTCGAGGAGCAGTACTTC

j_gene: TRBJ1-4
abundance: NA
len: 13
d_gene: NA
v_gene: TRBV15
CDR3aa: CATSRAGIEKLFF
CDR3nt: TGTGCCACCAGCAGAGCAGGAATCGAAAAACTGTTTTTT

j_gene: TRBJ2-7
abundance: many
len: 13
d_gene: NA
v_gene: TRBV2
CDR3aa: CASSEALAVEQYF
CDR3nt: TGTGCCAGCAGTGAAGCACTAGCTGTGGAGCAGTACTTC

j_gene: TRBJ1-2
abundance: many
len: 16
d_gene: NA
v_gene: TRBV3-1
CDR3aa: CASSQDGQPANYGYTF
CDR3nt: TGTGCCAGCAGCCAAGATGGCCAGCCCGCGAACTATGGCTACACCTTC

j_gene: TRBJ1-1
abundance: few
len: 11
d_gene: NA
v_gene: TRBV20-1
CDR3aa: CSSWRGTEAFF
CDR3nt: TGCAGCTCCTGGCGAGGCACTGAAGCTTTCTTT

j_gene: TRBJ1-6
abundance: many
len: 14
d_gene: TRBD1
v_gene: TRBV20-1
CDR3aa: CSARVGTDNSPLHF
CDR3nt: TGCAGTGCTAGGGTAGGGACAGATAATTCACCCCTCCACTTT

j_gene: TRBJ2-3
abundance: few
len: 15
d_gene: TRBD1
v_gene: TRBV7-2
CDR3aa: CASSGYRGLGDTQYF
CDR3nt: TGTGCCAGCAGCGGATACAGGGGGCTTGGAGATACGCAGTATTTT

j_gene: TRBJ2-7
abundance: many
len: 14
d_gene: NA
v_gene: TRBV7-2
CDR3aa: CASSSGFSGYEQYF
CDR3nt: TGTGCCAGCAGCTCCGGTTTTTCGGGCTACGAGCAGTACTTC

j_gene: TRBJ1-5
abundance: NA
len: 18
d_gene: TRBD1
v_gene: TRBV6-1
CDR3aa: CASTPPGGTGRGGQPQHF
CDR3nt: TGTGCCAGCACCCCCCCAGGGGGGACAGGGCGCGGTGGCCAGCCCCAGCATTTT

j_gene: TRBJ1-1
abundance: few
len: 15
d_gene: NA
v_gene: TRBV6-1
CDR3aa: CASSELFEGYTEAFF
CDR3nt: TGTGCCAGCAGTGAACTGTTCGAGGGTTACACTGAAGCTTTCTTT

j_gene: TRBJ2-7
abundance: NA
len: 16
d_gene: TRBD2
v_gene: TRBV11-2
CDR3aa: CASTKTSGSATYEQYF
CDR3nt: TGTGCCAGCACCAAGACTAGCGGGAGCGCAACCTACGAGCAGTACTTC

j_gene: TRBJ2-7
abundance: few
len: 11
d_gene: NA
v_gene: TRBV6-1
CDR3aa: CASRDTHEQYF
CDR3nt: TGTGCCAGCAGGGACACCCACGAGCAGTACTTC

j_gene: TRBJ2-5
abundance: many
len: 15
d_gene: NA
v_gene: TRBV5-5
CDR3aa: CASRLGGRGVQTQYF
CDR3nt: TGTGCCAGCAGGTTGGGGGGCAGGGGTGTGCAGACCCAGTACTTC

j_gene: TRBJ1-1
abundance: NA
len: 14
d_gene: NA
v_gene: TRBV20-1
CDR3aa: CSARDGSQNTEAFF
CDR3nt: TGCAGTGCTAGAGACGGATCCCAGAACACTGAAGCTTTCTTT

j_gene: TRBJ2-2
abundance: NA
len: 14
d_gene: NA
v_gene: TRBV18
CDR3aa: CASSPDLRTGELFF
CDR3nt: TGTGCCAGCTCACCGGACCTAAGGACCGGGGAGCTGTTTTTT

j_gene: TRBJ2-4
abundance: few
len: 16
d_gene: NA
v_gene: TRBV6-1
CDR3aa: CASRNNGVGAKNIQYF
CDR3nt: TGTGCCAGCAGAAACAACGGGGTCGGAGCCAAAAACATTCAGTACTTC

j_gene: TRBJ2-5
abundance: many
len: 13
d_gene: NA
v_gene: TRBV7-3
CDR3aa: CASSPGRGETQYF
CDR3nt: TGTGCCAGCAGCCCCGGGCGAGGGGAGACCCAGTACTTC

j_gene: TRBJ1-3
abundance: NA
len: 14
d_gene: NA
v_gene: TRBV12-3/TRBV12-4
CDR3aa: CASSFGVRGNTIYF
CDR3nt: TGTGCCAGCAGTTTTGGGGTTAGGGGAAACACCATATATTTT